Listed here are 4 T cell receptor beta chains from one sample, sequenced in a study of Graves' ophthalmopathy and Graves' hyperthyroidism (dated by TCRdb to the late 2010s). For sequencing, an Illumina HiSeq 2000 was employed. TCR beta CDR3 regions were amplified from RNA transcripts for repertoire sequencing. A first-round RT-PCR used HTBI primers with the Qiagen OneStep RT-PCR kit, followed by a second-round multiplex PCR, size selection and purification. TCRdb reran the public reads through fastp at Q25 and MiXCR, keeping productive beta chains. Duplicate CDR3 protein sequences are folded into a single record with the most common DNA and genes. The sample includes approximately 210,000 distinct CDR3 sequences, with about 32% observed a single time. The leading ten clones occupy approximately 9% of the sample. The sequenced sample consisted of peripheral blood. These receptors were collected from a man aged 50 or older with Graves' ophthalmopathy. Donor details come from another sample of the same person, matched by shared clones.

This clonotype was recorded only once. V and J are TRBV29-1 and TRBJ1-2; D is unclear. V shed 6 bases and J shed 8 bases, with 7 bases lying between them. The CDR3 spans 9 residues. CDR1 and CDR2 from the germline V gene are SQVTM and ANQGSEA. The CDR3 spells CSVNQGYTF. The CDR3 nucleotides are TGCAGCGTAAACCAAGGCTACACCTTC.

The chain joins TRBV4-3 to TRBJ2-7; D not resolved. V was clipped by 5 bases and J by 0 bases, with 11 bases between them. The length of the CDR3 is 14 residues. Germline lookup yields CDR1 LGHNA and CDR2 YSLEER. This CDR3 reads CASSFGHSSYEQYF. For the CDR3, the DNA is TGCGCCAGCAGCTTTGGGCATAGCTCCTACGAGCAGTACTTC.

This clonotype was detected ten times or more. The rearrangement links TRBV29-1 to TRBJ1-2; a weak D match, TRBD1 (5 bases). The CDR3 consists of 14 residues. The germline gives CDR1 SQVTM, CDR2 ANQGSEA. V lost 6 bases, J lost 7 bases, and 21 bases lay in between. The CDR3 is CSVVDIPRAGGYTF. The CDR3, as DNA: TGCAGCGTCGTGGACATACCTAGGGCTGGTGGCTACACCTTC.

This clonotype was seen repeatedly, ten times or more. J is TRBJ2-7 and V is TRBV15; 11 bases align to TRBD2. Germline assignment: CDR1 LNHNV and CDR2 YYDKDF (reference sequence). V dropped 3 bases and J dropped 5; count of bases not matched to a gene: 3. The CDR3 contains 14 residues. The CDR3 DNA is TGTGCCACCAGCAGGACTAGCGGGATAGACGAGCAGTACTTC. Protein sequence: CATSRTSGIDEQYF. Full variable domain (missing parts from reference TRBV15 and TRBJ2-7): DAMVIQNPRYQVTQFGKPVTLSCSQTLNHNVMYWYQQKSSQAPKLLFHYYDKDFNNEADTPDNFQSRRPNTSFCFLDIRSPGLGDTAMYLCATSRTSGIDEQYFGPGTRLTVT.